This T cell receptor (beta chain) is drawn from a study of cytomegalovirus exposure and HLA in healthy donors. Study results and limitations: 150 or so TCR beta chains were listed as cytomegalovirus-associated. Among CMV-associated TCR beta chains, most appeared HLA-restricted in a later analysis. Reports indicated that the classifier achieved high specificity and sensitivity in diagnosing cytomegalovirus status.

In the case of this clone: The antigen is unknown.

Germline assignment: CDR1 SGHRS and CDR2 YFSETQ. Germline trimming cut 0 bases from V and 4 bases from J; bases unmatched to any gene: 11. CDR3 size: 17 residues. The study ran its PCR with 60 Vbeta and 13 Jbeta primers. Assay used: immunoSEQ multiplex PCR; TCRdb lists only in-frame clones, some missing. The sample lists roughly 180,000 clones, roughly 80% occurring once. This clonotype was obtained from a male donor in good health and CMV-seronegative. The chain combines TRBV5-1 with TRBJ2-5, with 8 nucleotides matching TRBD1. The specimen sequenced was PBMCs. In DNA, the CDR3 is TGCGCCAGCAGCTTGGTGGCAGGGGGCCGGGCTTTAGAGACCCAGTACTTC. This codes for CASSLVAGGRALETQYF.